These 17 T cell receptor beta chains were all obtained from the same sample, sequenced in a study of breast tumors, draining lymph nodes, adjacent tissues. The lymph nodes were axillary draining lymph nodes from breast cancer patients. TCRdb reprocessed the multiplex PCR reads with MiXCR, giving one entry per CDR3 protein. The data hold 270,000 or so distinct CDR3 sequences, with 30% to 35% observed a single time. Material: axillary lymph node tissue. Receptor source: a female donor with breast cancer. Some clones in this sample may be carry-over from other donors' samples.

This clonotype was seen at least ten times. The CDR3 nucleotides are TGTGCCAGCAGCTTGGGGACTAGCGGACACGTCTATGAGCAGTTCTTC. It yields the protein CASSLGTSGHVYEQFF. The chain couples TRBV11-2 to TRBJ2-1; 11 positions match TRBD2. J gave up 8 bases and V 3 bases, and 9 bases lay outside the gene matches. The CDR3 is 16 residues long. Germline V lookup: CDR1 SGHAT, CDR2 FQNNGV. The variable domain in full, completed from reference TRBV11-2 and TRBJ2-1, reads EAGVAQSPRYKIIEKRQSVAFWCNPISGHATLYWYQQILGQGPKLLIQFQNNGVVDDSQLPKDRFSAERLKGVDSTLKIQPAKLEDSAVYLCASSLGTSGHVYEQFFGPGTRLTVL.

This clonotype occurred many times. This chain links TRBV14 with TRBJ2-3; D is unresolved. Trimming left V 2 bases short and J 7 bases short, with 13 bases between. CDR3 length: 14 residues. The germline CDR1 and CDR2 sequences are SGHDN and FVKESK. The CDR3 is CASSQIGIGNTQYF. The CDR3 DNA sequence: TGTGCCAGCAGCCAAATCGGCATTGGGAATACGCAGTATTTT. Full variable domain (remainder filled in from reference TRBV14 and TRBJ2-3): EAGVTQFPSHSVIEKGQTVTLRCDPISGHDNLYWYRRVMGKEIKFLLHFVKESKQDESGMPNNRFLAERTGGTYSTLKVQPAELEDSGVYFCASSQIGIGNTQYFGPGTRLTVL.

This clonotype has a handful of counts. This chain connects TRBV27 to TRBJ1-5, with D perhaps TRBD1 (6 bases). The V gene lost 6 bases and the J gene lost 5 bases, with 17 bases spanning the gap. The CDR3 spans 15 residues. Germline-derived CDR1 and CDR2 are MNHEY and SMNVEV (reference sequence). The CDR3 is CASRKQGARDQPQHF. CDR3 bases: TGTGCCAGCAGAAAACAGGGAGCTAGAGATCAGCCCCAGCATTTT.

This clonotype was seen repeatedly, ten times or more. V is TRBV7-2 and J is TRBJ2-5, with 7 bases fitting TRBD2. V shed 1 base, J shed 7 bases, and the junction held 6 bases outside the gene matches. The CDR3 runs to 14 residues. CDR1 and CDR2 (germline): SGHTA, FQGNSA. CDR3 nucleotides: TGTGCCAGCAGCTTAGGTGCGGTAGCGGGGACCCAGTACTTC. Translated, it gives CASSLGAVAGTQYF.

This clonotype was seen ten or more times. The chain employs TRBV20-1 and TRBJ1-4; 7 nucleotides align to TRBD1. This CDR3 region has 12 residues. Germline trimming cut 5 bases from V and 7 bases from J; bases unmatched to any gene: 4. Germline V gene sequence: CDR1 DFQATT, CDR2 SNEGSKA (reference sequence). CDR3 sequence: CSAPGQSEKLFF. CDR3 coding DNA: TGCAGTGCTCCGGGACAGTCTGAAAAACTGTTTTTT.

This clonotype was observed at least ten times. Since a much larger clone is just one base distant, this may be a read error. The gene calls are TRBV11-1 and TRBJ2-7, with 11 bases matching TRBD2. Germline V CDR1 and CDR2: SGHAT, FQDESV (reference sequence). The trim removed 2 bases at V and 5 bases at J, leaving 5 bases unmatched. The CDR3 loop spans 15 amino acids. CDR3 sequence reads: CASSLIAGGPNEQYF. In DNA form, the CDR3 reads TGTGCCAGCAGCTTAATAGCGGGAGGGCCCAACGAGCAGTACTTC.

There are many counts of this clonotype. This chain connects TRBV29-1 to TRBJ2-3; the D gene is possibly TRBD1 (5 bases). With 7 bases removed from V and 1 base from J, the gap between germline ends came to 21 bases. Germline V gene data show CDR1 as SQVTM and CDR2 as ANQGSEA. The CDR3 has 16 amino acids. Written as DNA, the CDR3 is TGCAGCGCCCTCCCCCAGGGTTTCCCGGGCACAGATACGCAGTATTTT. Translation: CSALPQGFPGTDTQYF.

This clonotype was detected ten times or more. This chain connects TRBV15 to TRBJ2-1, with 9 positions matching TRBD2. Per the germline V gene, CDR1 is LNHNV and CDR2 is YYDKDF (reference sequence). This CDR3 has 16 residues. The trim removed 9 bases at V and 2 bases at J, leaving 11 bases unmatched. CDR3 amino acids: CATSLAGPSPYNEQFF. For the CDR3, the DNA is TGTGCCACTAGTCTAGCGGGGCCAAGCCCCTACAATGAGCAGTTCTTC. The variable domain in full, with the rest retrieved from reference TRBV15 and TRBJ2-1, is DAMVIQNPRYQVTQFGKPVTLSCSQTLNHNVMYWYQQKSSQAPKLLFHYYDKDFNNEADTPDNFQSRRPNTSFCFLDIRSPGLGDTAMYLCATSLAGPSPYNEQFFGPGTRLTVL.

V gene TRBV20-1 combines with J gene TRBJ2-4; D is perhaps TRBD2 (6 bases). This CDR3 region has 13 residues. Germline V CDR1 and CDR2: DFQATT, SNEGSKA (reference sequence). The V end was cut by 6 bases, the J end by 9 bases, with 18 bases between. CDR3: CSAKGAGRAIQYF. The DNA for the CDR3 is TGCAGTGCCAAGGGAGCGGGTAGGGCCATTCAGTACTTC.

The table lists this clonotype with many counts. This sequence joins TRBV10-3 and TRBJ2-3; 15 bases line up with TRBD2. The length of the CDR3 is 17 residues. The germline gives CDR1 ENHRY, CDR2 SYGVKD. V lost 4 bases, J lost 5 bases, and 7 bases stayed unmatched. The CDR3 protein is CAISVGLAGGPGDTQYF. In DNA form, the CDR3 reads TGTGCCATCAGTGTGGGACTAGCGGGAGGCCCGGGAGATACGCAGTATTTT.

The table lists this clonotype with many counts. The chain employs TRBV9 and TRBJ2-7, with D perhaps matching TRBD1 (6 bases). Germline CDR1 SGDLS, CDR2 YYNGEE. This CDR3 has 12 amino acids. V was cut by 1 base and J by 11 bases, with 13 bases left in between. DNA for the CDR3: TGTGCCAGCAGCGTACCCCCCCCAGGGGAGTACTTC. Its protein product is CASSVPPPGEYF.

The chain uses TRBV10-3 and TRBJ1-2; tentatively, D is TRBD1 (6 bases). Deletions cut 6 bases from V and 6 bases from J, with 14 bases between. Per the germline V gene, CDR1 is ENHRY and CDR2 is SYGVKD. The CDR3 totals 13 residues. CDR3 coding DNA: TGTGCCATCAGCTCAGGGGCAGGGGATGGCTACACCTTC. This codes for CAISSGAGDGYTF.

This clonotype appeared once. The final CDR3 position lacks the conserved phenylalanine or tryptophan, pointing to a likely read error. This chain links TRBV7-9 with TRBJ2-7; 11 nucleotides line up with TRBD2. Germline loops: CDR1 SEHNR, CDR2 FQNEAQ (reference sequence). V lost 3 bases and J lost 2; bases outside the gene matches: 3. This CDR3 region has 15 residues. The CDR3 region has the DNA TGTGCCAGCAGCTTCGGGACTAGCGGCGCCTACGAGCAGTACCTC. Its protein product is CASSFGTSGAYEQYL.

In its sample, this clonotype was seen a few times. The gene calls are TRBV7-8 and TRBJ1-1, with D tentatively TRBD1 (6 bases). CDR3 length: 18 amino acids. The germline V gene encodes CDR1 SGHVS and CDR2 FQNEAQ. The V end lost 5 bases, the J end lost 3 bases, and 25 bases lay between the germline ends. The CDR3 here is CASSPSRGAGLRDTEAFF. Here the CDR3 DNA reads TGTGCCAGCAGCCCCAGTCGGGGGGCCGGTCTCCGAGACACTGAAGCTTTCTTT.

The V gene is TRBV19, the J gene TRBJ1-4; possible D gene TRBD1, 6 bases. The CDR3 totals 15 residues. Trimming took off 7 bases at V and 5 bases at J, with 17 bases between the two ends. In germline, CDR1 is LNHDA, CDR2 SQIVND (reference sequence). In nucleotides, the CDR3 is TGTGCCAGTACCAAGGGGGGCAGCCGCAATGAAAAACTGTTTTTT. This encodes CASTKGGSRNEKLFF. Filled out from reference TRBV19 and TRBJ1-4, the complete variable domain reads DGGITQSPKYLFRKEGQNVTLSCEQNLNHDAMYWYRQDPGQGLRLIYYSQIVNDFQKGDIAEGYSVSREKKESFPLTVTSAQKNPTAFYLCASTKGGSRNEKLFFGSGTQLSVL.

This clonotype was observed many times. The gene calls are TRBV4-3 and TRBJ2-2, with D possibly TRBD2 on 5 matching bases. The V gene lost 3 bases and the J gene lost 6 bases, with 8 bases spanning the gap. Looked up from germline, CDR1 is LGHNA and CDR2 is YSLEER. The CDR3 consists of 13 residues. In DNA form, the CDR3 reads TGCGCCAGCAGCCAGGGAGTGGCCGGGGAGCTGTTTTTT. This sequence encodes CASSQGVAGELFF.

This clonotype was found many times. The gene calls are TRBV20-1 and TRBJ2-2; 12 bases agree with TRBD2. With V trimmed by 0 bases and J by 4 bases, 9 bases remained unmatched. The CDR3 extends over 18 amino acids. The germline V gene encodes CDR1 DFQATT and CDR2 SNEGSKA (reference sequence). The CDR3 DNA sequence: TGCAGTGCTAGAGAGTTGCGACTAGCGGGAGTGAGCACCGGGGAGCTGTTTTTT. It translates to CSARELRLAGVSTGELFF.